Presented here are 22 T cell receptor beta chains from one specimen sequenced in a study of CDR3 diversity in severe acne. TCRdb independently ran MiXCR on the PCR reads; one entry per CDR3 protein. The sample lists 84,000 or so distinct CDR3 sequences; roughly half were seen once. Sequenced input: blood. These receptors all stem from a male donor in good health, serving as a control.

A remark on this clonotype: A much larger clonotype is one base distant, so this may be a read error. This rearrangement joins TRBV12-3 or TRBV12-4 to TRBJ1-1; no reliable D call. With 3 bases removed from V and 4 bases from J, the gap between germline ends came to 18 bases. This CDR3 is built from 16 residues. CDR3 sequence: CASSFWIGSDATEAFF. The CDR3 coding sequence is TGTGCCAGCAGTTTCTGGATAGGGAGTGATGCCACTGAAGCTTTCTTT.

This clonotype was seen ten or more times. This chain links TRBV6-5 with TRBJ1-6; D unclear. Trimming stripped 10 bases from V and 0 bases from J, with 13 bases between. There are 15 residues in the CDR3. In germline, CDR1 is MNHEY, CDR2 SVGAGI. As DNA, the CDR3 is TGTGCCACCATACCCGAGAGCTCCTATAATTCACCCCTCCACTTT. The encoded protein is CATIPESSYNSPLHF.

V usage is TRBV28 and J usage is TRBJ2-5, with D possibly being TRBD2 (7 bases). The CDR3 loop spans 16 amino acids. Germline CDR1 is MDHEN and CDR2 is SYDVKM. The V end was cut by 5 bases, the J end by 7 bases, with 23 bases between. The CDR3 sequence: CASSTPGLAVGGTQYF. The CDR3 DNA is TGTGCCAGCAGTACGCCCGGGCTAGCGGTAGGGGGGACCCAGTACTTC.

This clonotype was counted at least ten times. The CDR3 spells CASSIAGDMYGYTF. CDR3 coding DNA: TGTGCCAGTAGTATAGCGGGCGATATGTATGGCTACACCTTC. The chain uses TRBV19 and TRBJ1-2, with no clear D. Deletions cut 1 base from V and 5 bases from J, with 11 bases between. The germline CDR1 and CDR2 sequences are LNHDA and SQIVND (reference sequence). The CDR3 contains 14 residues.

In nucleotides, the CDR3 is TGCGCCAGCAGGGGACTAGCGGGCAATGAGCAGTTCTTC. Translating it yields CASRGLAGNEQFF. The rearrangement joins TRBV5-1 to TRBJ2-1, with TRBD2 matching over 12 bases. The CDR3 runs to 13 residues. CDR1 is SGHRS and CDR2 is YFSETQ in the germline V gene. V trimming: 5 bases; J trimming: 6 bases; junction bases outside the gene matches: 0. The variable domain in full, completed from reference TRBV5-1 and TRBJ2-1, reads KAGVTQTPRYLIKTRGQQVTLSCSPISGHRSVSWYQQTPGQGLQFLFEYFSETQRNKGNFPGRFSGRQFSNSRSEMNVSTLELGDSALYLCASRGLAGNEQFFGPGTRLTVL.

Turning to this clonotype: Since a much larger clone is just one base distant, this may be a read error. The chain recombines TRBV25-1 with TRBJ1-2; tentatively, D is TRBD1 (5 bases). This CDR3 has 14 residues. Germline V gives CDR1 MGHDK, CDR2 SYGVNS. V was trimmed by 2 bases and J by 6 bases, leaving 13 bases between them. The CDR3 nucleotides are TGTGCCAGCAGTGAACCCGGACATCACCATGGCTACACCTTC. Protein sequence: CASSEPGHHHGYTF.

This chain connects TRBV29-1 to TRBJ2-3, with 10 bases matching TRBD2. CDR3 length: 14 residues. CDR1 and CDR2 (germline): SQVTM, ANQGSEA. CDR3 DNA sequence: TGCGGCGCACCGGGACTAGCGAACACAGATACGCAGTATTTT. Translation gives CGAPGLANTDTQYF.

This chain links TRBV20-1 with TRBJ2-7, with D uncertain. V dropped 4 bases and J dropped 2 bases, with 18 bases sitting between them. Germline V gene lookup returns CDR1 DFQATT and CDR2 SNEGSKA (reference sequence). The CDR3 has 15 residues. Here the CDR3 reads CSANYLRTSAYEQYF. CDR3 nucleotide sequence: TGCAGTGCTAACTACCTCCGGACGTCCGCCTACGAGCAGTACTTC.

Ten or more counts support this clonotype. The chain has TRBV25-1 and TRBJ2-5; 13 nucleotides align to TRBD2. The CDR3 loop spans 19 amino acids. The germline V gene has CDR1 MGHDK and CDR2 SYGVNS. Trimming took 7 bases from V and 4 from J; bases not matched to a gene: 18. This CDR3 reads CASTINRGTSGTKVETQYF. CDR3 nucleotides: TGTGCCAGCACCATCAACCGGGGGACTAGCGGGACGAAAGTAGAGACCCAGTACTTC.

The chain has TRBV6-1 and TRBJ1-5, with unresolved D. The V end lost 3 bases, the J end lost 3 bases, and 9 bases lay between the germline ends. From germline, CDR1 is MNHNS and CDR2 SASEGT. This CDR3 comprises 14 residues. This CDR3 is CASSDNGNNQPQHF. The CDR3 nucleotides are TGTGCCAGCAGTGATAACGGTAACAATCAGCCCCAGCATTTT.

The V gene is TRBV10-3, the J gene TRBJ2-2; the match to TRBD1 covers 7 bases. The germline V gene has CDR1 ENHRY and CDR2 SYGVKD. Trimming cost V 10 bases and J 0 bases; bases outside gene matches: 11. The CDR3 has 16 amino acids. CDR3 loop: CASILQGGANTGELFF. DNA of the CDR3: TGTGCCAGCATCTTACAAGGGGGCGCGAACACCGGGGAGCTGTTTTTT.

The rearrangement links TRBV7-8 to TRBJ1-2; D unclear. The CDR3 covers 13 residues. Trimming left V 5 bases short and J 4 bases short, with 11 bases between. The V gene's germline CDR1 is SGHVS and CDR2 FQNEAQ. CDR3 amino acids: CASSVRISYGYTF. CDR3 coding DNA: TGTGCCAGCAGCGTCAGGATTTCCTATGGCTACACCTTC. Based on the CDR3 plus reference TRBV7-8 and TRBJ1-2, the full variable domain is GAGVSQSPRYKVAKRGQDVALRCDPISGHVSLFWYQQALGQGPEFLTYFQNEAQLDKSGLPSDRFFAERPEGSVSTLKIQRTQQEDSAVYLCASSVRISYGYTFGSGTRLTVV.

This clonotype counts as medium-sized. This chain joins TRBV6-1 and TRBJ2-7, with a tentative D call TRBD2 (6 bases). The ends were cut back, 4 bases at V and 1 base at J, with 11 bases in the middle. Germline CDR1 is MNHNS and CDR2 is SASEGT. The CDR3 loop spans 14 amino acids. CDR3 loop: CASSGWEVSYEQYF. The DNA for the CDR3 is TGTGCCAGCAGTGGGTGGGAGGTTTCCTACGAGCAGTACTTC.

By proportion, this clonotype is medium-sized. The chain links TRBV20-1 to TRBJ2-7, with 7 bases fitting TRBD1. Germline V gene lookup returns CDR1 DFQATT and CDR2 SNEGSKA (reference sequence). The CDR3 extends over 13 amino acids. Germline trimming cut 3 bases from V and 2 bases from J; bases unmatched to any gene: 4. As DNA, the CDR3 is TGCAGTGCTAGCCGGGACAGTACCTACGAGCAGTACTTC. Amino acids: CSASRDSTYEQYF.

The chain combines TRBV6-5 with TRBJ2-7; 8 nucleotides line up with TRBD1. Germline lookup yields CDR1 MNHEY and CDR2 SVGAGI. The CDR3 length is 16 residues. J was trimmed by 0 bases and V by 2 bases; bases with no gene match: 6. The chain's CDR3 is CASSYGEDRASYEQYF. The CDR3 nucleotides are TGTGCCAGCAGTTACGGAGAGGACAGGGCCTCCTACGAGCAGTACTTC.

This clonotype came up a few times. V is TRBV7-3 and J is TRBJ1-2; D call uncertain. Germline loops: CDR1 SGHTA, CDR2 FQGTGA. The CDR3 is 14 residues long. V was clipped by 1 base and J by 4 bases, with 10 bases between them. In DNA form, the CDR3 reads TGTGCCAGCAGCTTAAACTCCGGCGGCTATGGCTACACCTTC. Its translation is CASSLNSGGYGYTF. Filled out from reference TRBV7-3 and TRBJ1-2, the complete variable domain reads GAGVSQTPSNKVTEKGKYVELRCDPISGHTALYWYRQSLGQGPEFLIYFQGTGAADDSGLPNDRFFAVRPEGSVSTLKIQRTERGDSAVYLCASSLNSGGYGYTFGSGTRLTVV.

This clonotype was detected many times. The CDR3: CASKLSGGAEAFF. CDR3 bases: TGTGCCAGCAAACTGTCGGGAGGCGCTGAAGCTTTCTTT. V is TRBV25-1 and J is TRBJ1-1; D uncertain. CDR1 and CDR2 (germline): MGHDK, SYGVNS. The CDR3 totals 13 residues. Trimming left V 7 bases short and J 6 bases short, with 15 bases between.

Worth noting for this clonotype: Without the conserved terminal phenylalanine or tryptophan, this CDR3 likely stems from a read error. The chain has TRBV5-4 and TRBJ1-1, with D unclear. This CDR3 has 13 amino acids. CDR1 is SGHNT and CDR2 is YYREEE in the germline V gene (reference sequence). With 0 bases removed from V and 3 bases from J, the gap between germline ends came to 6 bases. The CDR3 region has the DNA TGTGCCAGCAGCTTGGTGAGGGACACTGAAGCTTTCCTT. It codes for CASSLVRDTEAFL.

The V call is TRBV5-8, the J call TRBJ1-6; D gene ambiguous. The germline V and J ends were trimmed by 2 bases and 7 bases, with 7 bases remaining between them. The CDR3 extends over 13 amino acids. Germline CDR1 reads SGHTS; CDR2 reads YDEGEE. Here the CDR3 reads CASSFRGNSPLHF. In nucleotides, the CDR3 is TGTGCCAGCAGCTTTCGAGGGAATTCACCCCTCCACTTT.

This clonotype was observed many times. The chain joins TRBV20-1 to TRBJ2-7, with TRBD1 matching over 7 bases. Per the germline V gene, CDR1 is DFQATT and CDR2 is SNEGSKA (reference sequence). Trimming cost V 6 bases and J 1 base; bases outside gene matches: 15. The CDR3 extends over 16 amino acids. CDR3 sequence (DNA): TGCAGTGCCATGCCGTCCGGGACAGCCGATTCCTACGAGCAGTACTTC. It is translated as CSAMPSGTADSYEQYF.

This clonotype was picked up a small number of times. The chain employs TRBV4-1 and TRBJ2-7, with TRBD1 matching 9 bases. From germline, CDR1 is MGHRA and CDR2 YSYEKL. The ends lost 4 bases at V and 0 bases at J; junction bases unmatched: 4. The CDR3 covers 15 residues. This CDR3 is CASSRGGQGSYEQYF. The CDR3 region has the DNA TGCGCCAGCAGCCGGGGGGGACAGGGCTCCTACGAGCAGTACTTC.

This clonotype has only a few counts. This sequence joins TRBV13 and TRBJ2-7, with D perhaps assigned TRBD1 or TRBD2 (6 bases each). Germline CDR1 and CDR2: PRHDT and FYEKMQ (reference sequence). The CDR3 is 13 residues long. The V and J ends lost 3 bases and 4 bases respectively, with 10 bases between them. CDR3 in amino acids: CASSFQGGYEQYF. The CDR3 DNA sequence: TGTGCCAGCAGCTTCCAAGGGGGGTACGAGCAGTACTTC.